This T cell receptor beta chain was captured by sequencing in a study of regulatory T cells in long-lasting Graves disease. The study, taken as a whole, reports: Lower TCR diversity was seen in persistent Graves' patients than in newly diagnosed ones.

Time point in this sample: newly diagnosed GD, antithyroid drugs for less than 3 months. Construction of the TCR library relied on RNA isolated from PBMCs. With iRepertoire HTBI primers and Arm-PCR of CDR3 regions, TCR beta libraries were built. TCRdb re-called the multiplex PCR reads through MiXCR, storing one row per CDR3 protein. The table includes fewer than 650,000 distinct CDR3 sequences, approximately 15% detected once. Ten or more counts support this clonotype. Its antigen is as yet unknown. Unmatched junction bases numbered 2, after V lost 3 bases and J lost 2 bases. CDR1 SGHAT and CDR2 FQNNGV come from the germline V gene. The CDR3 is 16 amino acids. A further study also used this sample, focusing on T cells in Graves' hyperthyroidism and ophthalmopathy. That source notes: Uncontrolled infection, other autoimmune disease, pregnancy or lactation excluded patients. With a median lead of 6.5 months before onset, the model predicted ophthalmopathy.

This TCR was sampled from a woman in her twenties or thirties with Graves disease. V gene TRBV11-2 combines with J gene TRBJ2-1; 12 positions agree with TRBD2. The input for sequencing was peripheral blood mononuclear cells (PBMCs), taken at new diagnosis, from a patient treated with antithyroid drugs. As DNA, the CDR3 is TGTGCCAGCAGCTTCCTAGCGGGAGGGGCCTACAATGAGCAGTTCTTC. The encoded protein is CASSFLAGGAYNEQFF.